The following is a TCR beta chain sequence with its context. This sample is drawn from a study of blood T cell repertoires in COVID-19. Overall study context: Italy, Spain and the United States were the sources of the convalescent and acute COVID-19 samples. In each case, the material was cDNA or gDNA derived from T cells, B-cell-depleted T cells, or PBMCs.

The protocol was immunoSEQ multiplex PCR, while the TCRdb copy is restricted to in-frame clones and leaves out a portion. The table has hundreds of thousands of clones, about 88% seen once; the top ten hold about 1.5%. This study enrolled people aged roughly 18 to 89 from about 24 US geographic areas. Exposed participants came across a COVID-19 case within 2 weeks before study entry. The CDR3 has 17 amino acids. Germline V gives CDR1 SGHAT, CDR2 FQNNGV. V trimming: 2 bases; J trimming: 0 bases; junction bases outside the gene matches: 7. This receptor was obtained from a young woman who had been exposed to COVID-19. The rearrangement uses TRBV11-2 and TRBJ2-1, with TRBD2 identical over 7 bases. The sample consisted of PBMCs or T cells enriched from blood (not recorded which). CDR3 coding DNA: TGTGCCAGCAGCTTACAAAGCGGGGTTAGCTCCTACAATGAGCAGTTCTTC. Translation: CASSLQSGVSSYNEQFF.